Reported below is one T cell receptor (beta chain). What it recognizes is unknown. This sample is drawn from a study of CD8 T cells in ankylosing spondylitis. General study points: Clones tied to disease were said to be significantly enriched in matched ankylosing spondylitis synovial fluid. Earlier work had already found some motif variants in reactive arthritis synovial fluid and blood. Characteristic, it appeared, of ankylosing spondylitis blood was a TCR beta motif of about eight highly homologous variants.

The CDR3 covers 13 residues. CDR1 is SGHRS, CDR2 YFSETQ, per germline. Trimming stripped 0 bases from V and 7 bases from J, with 7 bases between. Molecular-barcoded quantitative 5'-RACE produced these TCR beta libraries. TCRdb reanalysed the 5' RACE reads using MiXCR and keeps one entry per CDR3 protein. The sample yields 250,000 to 400,000 distinct CDR3 sequences, around a tenth seen once. The TCR comes from a female donor with ankylosing spondylitis or in good health (not recorded which). Sequencing used blood, either unsorted or a sorted T cell fraction (not recorded which). V usage is TRBV5-1 and J usage is TRBJ2-2, with D uncertain. The CDR3 DNA is TGCGCCAGCAGCTTGGCTCATAGCGGGGAGCTGTTTTTT. It codes for CASSLAHSGELFF.